Following are 25 T cell receptor beta chains from one sample sequenced in a study of post-analysis software for immune sequencing data. Study-wide findings and caveats: In patients, TRBV5-6, TRBV5-1 and TRBV20-1 belonged to about five TRBV segments found more frequently than in controls.

The authors incorporated unique molecular identifiers into the TCR beta cDNA libraries. TCRdb fed the PCR reads into MiXCR, producing one record per CDR3 protein. The sample shows roughly 700,000 distinct CDR3 sequences, approximately 30% of them seen only once. What these receptors recognize is not known. The sequencing sample was made of blood. The receptors here all came from a girl under 18 with multiple sclerosis.

This clonotype showed up many times. The chain has TRBV20-1 and TRBJ2-5; D unclear. The germline V gene has CDR1 DFQATT and CDR2 SNEGSKA (reference sequence). Trimming removed 1 base from V and 4 bases from J, with 7 bases in between. The CDR3 sequence is 12 residues long. This chain's CDR3 is CSARVTGETQYF. The CDR3 DNA sequence: TGCAGTGCTAGAGTGACGGGAGAGACCCAGTACTTC.

The J gene is TRBJ2-1, the V gene TRBV6-2 or TRBV6-3; perhaps TRBD2 as D (5 bases). The germline CDR1 and CDR2 sequences are MNHEY and SVGEGT. The CDR3 contains 16 residues. Trimming left V 6 bases short and J 0 bases short, with 15 bases between. CDR3 DNA: TGTGCCAGCAGCCACGACCTGAGGGCCTCCTACAATGAGCAGTTCTTC. Translated: CASSHDLRASYNEQFF.

This chain links TRBV4-2 with TRBJ2-3; 9 nucleotides line up with TRBD2. The germline V gene encodes CDR1 LGHNA and CDR2 YNFKEQ. V gave up 2 bases and J gave up 2 bases; unmatched junction bases: 8. The CDR3 has 17 amino acids. CDR3 bases: TGTGCCAGCAGCCAATGGGAGCGGGGGGTAAACACAGATACGCAGTATTTT. As protein: CASSQWERGVNTDTQYF.

The V and J genes are TRBV20-1 and TRBJ2-5; 11 bases line up with TRBD2. This CDR3 region has 15 residues. V trimming: 0 bases; J trimming: 5 bases; junction bases outside the gene matches: 5. CDR1 is DFQATT and CDR2 is SNEGSKA in the germline V gene (reference sequence). In DNA form, the CDR3 reads TGCAGTGCTAGAGATCTTAGGACTAGCGGGGAGACCCAGTACTTC. Translated: CSARDLRTSGETQYF.

This clonotype was detected a few times. The chain joins TRBV12-3 or TRBV12-4 to TRBJ2-1, with 8 bases lining up with TRBD2. V lost 4 bases, J lost 6 bases, and 8 bases stayed unmatched. The CDR3 totals 15 residues. The CDR3 DNA reads TGTGCCAGCAGTTCCGGGACTAGGACAACCAATGAGCAGTTCTTC. This encodes CASSSGTRTTNEQFF.

In this sample, this clonotype turned up once. The CDR3 bases are TGTGCCAGTAGTCCGGAGGACAGGGCTAATCAGCCCCAGCATTTT. This encodes CASSPEDRANQPQHF. The chain combines TRBV19 with TRBJ1-5; 8 bases are a match to TRBD1. The CDR3 extends over 15 amino acids. Per germline, CDR1 LNHDA and CDR2 SQIVND (reference sequence). V was pared by 5 bases and J by 4 bases, with 7 bases of the junction left unmatched.

This clonotype was observed a handful of times. The chain uses TRBV6-6 and TRBJ2-3; 8 nucleotides align to TRBD1. V gave up 6 bases and J gave up 4 bases; unmatched junction bases: 6. The CDR3 spans 14 residues. Germline assignment: CDR1 MNHNY and CDR2 SVGAGI (reference sequence). For the CDR3, the DNA is TGTGCCAGCAGCCTCAGGGGGCGCGCAGATACGCAGTATTTT. It codes for CASSLRGRADTQYF.

This clonotype was seen a handful of times. The genes are TRBV24-1 and TRBJ2-1, with 8 bases identical to TRBD2. The CDR3 totals 15 residues. Unmatched junction bases numbered 9, after V lost 3 bases and J lost 9 bases. Germline values: CDR1 KGHDR, CDR2 SFDVKD. The CDR3 region is CATSDRTGGTSEQFF. The CDR3 nucleotides read TGTGCCACCAGTGATAGAACGGGAGGGACGAGTGAGCAGTTCTTC.

This clonotype was seen ten or more times. A read error may account for a junction end that differs from germline. V gene TRBV7-2 combines with J gene TRBJ2-7; perhaps D is TRBD1 or TRBD2 (5 bases each). Germline loops: CDR1 SGHTA, CDR2 FQGNSA. The CDR3 totals 14 residues. DNA for the CDR3: TGCGCCAGCAGCTTGGACGGGACCACCTACGAGCAGTACTTC. Translating it yields CASSLDGTTYEQYF.

This clonotype was seen ten or more times. The J gene is TRBJ2-7, the V gene TRBV7-9; 11 nucleotides align to TRBD2. J lost 4 bases, V lost 7 bases, and 12 bases had no gene match. Germline V gene sequence: CDR1 SEHNR, CDR2 FQNEAQ (reference sequence). CDR3 length: 16 amino acids. CDR3 residues: CASTGAASGRWYEQYF. DNA for the CDR3: TGTGCCAGCACCGGGGCGGCTAGCGGGAGGTGGTACGAGCAGTACTTC.

The rearrangement uses TRBV27 and TRBJ2-5; 8 bases line up with TRBD1. The length of the CDR3 is 15 residues. Germline values: CDR1 MNHEY, CDR2 SMNVEV (reference sequence). After removal of 4 bases from V and 1 base from J, the junction contained 5 bases not matched to a gene. For the CDR3, the DNA is TGTGCCAGCAGTTCCCTTGGGACAGGCCAAGAGACCCAGTACTTC. It specifies CASSSLGTGQETQYF.

The chain links TRBV6-2 or TRBV6-3 to TRBJ2-3; no reliable D call. The CDR3 spans 13 residues. V lost 1 base to trimming and J lost 2 bases, with 4 bases between them. Germline V gene sequence: CDR1 MNHEY, CDR2 SVGEGT. The chain's CDR3 is CASSYFATDTQYF. CDR3 in DNA: TGTGCCAGCAGTTACTTCGCCACAGATACGCAGTATTTT.

This clonotype was seen only a few times. The chain is built from TRBV10-3 and TRBJ1-1; D is undetermined. This CDR3 comprises 13 residues. Germline CDR1 is ENHRY and CDR2 is SYGVKD. CDR3 DNA: TGTGCTTCCGTCCTTGGCCTAGGGACTGAAGCTTTCTTT. As protein: CASVLGLGTEAFF.

This clonotype was counted between two and nine times. The J gene is TRBJ2-1, the V gene TRBV4-3; 8 bases align to TRBD2. Germline V CDR1 and CDR2: LGHNA, YSLEER. This CDR3 has 17 amino acids. V shed 1 base and J 2 bases; nucleotides not matched to a gene: 7. The CDR3 loop is CASSQGVASGPYNEQFF. CDR3 DNA: TGCGCCAGCAGCCAAGGAGTGGCTAGCGGGCCCTACAATGAGCAGTTCTTC.

CDR3 sequence (DNA): TGTGCCAGCAGCCCAGAGGACAGGGCGACGGCCCAGTACTTC. Residues: CASSPEDRATAQYF. The chain recombines TRBV7-7 with TRBJ2-5, with 8 bases fitting TRBD1. The CDR3 is 14 amino acids. Germline-derived CDR1 and CDR2 are SSHAT and FNYEAQ (reference sequence). The J segment lost 9 bases and the V segment lost 5 bases, leaving 11 bases of the junction unmatched.

This clonotype was counted a single time. This sequence joins TRBV14 and TRBJ2-5, with 7 bases fitting TRBD1. The trim removed 2 bases at V and 1 base at J, leaving 7 bases unmatched. Germline CDR1 is SGHDN and CDR2 is FVKESK. This CDR3 has 16 amino acids. The CDR3 DNA follows: TGTGCCAGCAGCCAATCGAGGGGGACAGTCCAAGAGACCCAGTACTTC. This sequence encodes CASSQSRGTVQETQYF.

The J gene is TRBJ1-6, the V gene TRBV7-9, with unresolved D. V shed 6 bases and J shed 10 bases, with 19 bases lying between them. The CDR3 loop spans 15 amino acids. CDR1 is SEHNR and CDR2 is FQNEAQ in the germline V gene (reference sequence). The CDR3 DNA reads TGTGCCAGCAGTTCACGCGACCTACTCTTGTCACCCCTCCACTTT. Protein: CASSSRDLLLSPLHF.

This clonotype was seen many times. The chain joins TRBV29-1 to TRBJ1-2; no definite D call. Between the trimmed V and J ends, which lost 6 bases and 8 bases, there was a span of 16 bases. Germline V lookup: CDR1 SQVTM, CDR2 ANQGSEA. The CDR3 contains 12 residues. The CDR3 DNA is TGCAGCGTCCTATCGGGGTATGAGGGCTACACCTTC. Translating gives CSVLSGYEGYTF.

The chain combines TRBV7-9 with TRBJ2-7, with 7 bases fitting TRBD2. The end of the DNA aligns better with TRBJ2-5, so the J call may be wrong. There are 12 residues in the CDR3. Germline values: CDR1 SEHNR, CDR2 FQNEAQ (reference sequence). The CDR3 reads CASAGAWETQYF. The CDR3 region has the DNA TGTGCCAGCGCGGGAGCTTGGGAGACCCAGTACTTC.

The chain recombines TRBV6-1 with TRBJ1-5; D is undetermined. V lost 2 bases and J 5 bases, leaving 10 bases between the germline ends. In germline, CDR1 is MNHNS, CDR2 SASEGT. This CDR3 has 14 residues. The chain's CDR3 is CASSEYGWDQPQHF. The DNA of the CDR3 is TGTGCCAGCAGTGAATACGGCTGGGATCAGCCCCAGCATTTT.

Comment on this clonotype: Since a much larger clone is just one base distant, this may be a read error. This chain joins TRBV25-1 and TRBJ1-2, with D possibly matching TRBD1 (6 bases). This CDR3 contains 14 residues. Germline loops: CDR1 MGHDK, CDR2 SYGVNS. CDR3 nucleotide sequence: TGTGCCAGCAGGGGACATTCCAACACCTATGGCCACACCTTC. Translation gives CASRGHSNTYGHTF.

A few counts support this clonotype. The chain employs TRBV27 and TRBJ1-5; D is undetermined. This CDR3 is built from 16 residues. With 2 bases removed from V and 5 bases from J, the gap between germline ends came to 16 bases. CDR1 is MNHEY and CDR2 is SMNVEV in the germline V gene (reference sequence). CDR3 amino acids: CASSLRLRIGDQPQHF. DNA of the CDR3: TGTGCCAGCAGTTTAAGGTTAAGGATCGGGGATCAGCCCCAGCATTTT.

This clonotype has a handful of counts. This chain links TRBV28 with TRBJ2-7; possibly TRBD1 for D (7 bases). The CDR3 loop spans 13 amino acids. Trimming pared 6 bases from V and 3 bases from J, leaving 12 bases between. Germline CDR1 MDHEN, CDR2 SYDVKM. As DNA, the CDR3 is TGTGCCAGCAGGCAGGGGGGAATCTACGAGCAGTACTTC. Protein product: CASRQGGIYEQYF. The full variable domain, with the rest looked up from reference TRBV28 and TRBJ2-7, is DVKVTQSSRYLVKRTGEKVFLECVQDMDHENMFWYRQDPGLGLRLIYFSYDVKMKEKGDIPEGYSVSREKKERFSLILESASTNQTSMYLCASRQGGIYEQYFGPGTRLTVT.

This clonotype appeared a few times. This rearrangement joins TRBV29-1 to TRBJ1-2, with D unclear. Trimming pared 6 bases from V and 7 bases from J, leaving 15 bases between. There are 12 residues in the CDR3. Germline assignment: CDR1 SQVTM and CDR2 ANQGSEA. CDR3 nucleotides: TGCAGCGTGGACCGGACTAAGGGTGGCTACACCTTC. This sequence encodes CSVDRTKGGYTF.

V gene TRBV2 combines with J gene TRBJ2-3; D call uncertain. The germline V gene encodes CDR1 SNHLY and CDR2 FYNNEI. V lost 4 bases and J 0 bases, leaving 8 bases between the germline ends. This CDR3 region has 14 residues. CDR3: CASSGPASTDTQYF. CDR3 DNA sequence: TGTGCCAGCAGTGGGCCAGCGAGCACAGATACGCAGTATTTT.